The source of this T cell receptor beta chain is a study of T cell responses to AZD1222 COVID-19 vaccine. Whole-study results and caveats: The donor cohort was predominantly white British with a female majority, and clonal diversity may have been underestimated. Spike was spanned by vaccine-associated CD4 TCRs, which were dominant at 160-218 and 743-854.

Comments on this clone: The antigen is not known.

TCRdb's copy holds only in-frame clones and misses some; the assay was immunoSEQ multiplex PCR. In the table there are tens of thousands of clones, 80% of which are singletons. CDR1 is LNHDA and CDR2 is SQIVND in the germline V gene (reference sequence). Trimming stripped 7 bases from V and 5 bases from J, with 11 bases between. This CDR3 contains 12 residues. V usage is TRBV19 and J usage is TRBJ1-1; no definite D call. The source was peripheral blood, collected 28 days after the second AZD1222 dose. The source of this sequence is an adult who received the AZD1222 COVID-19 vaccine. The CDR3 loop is CASKIDRTEAFF. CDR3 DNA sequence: TGTGCCAGTAAAATCGATCGGACTGAAGCTTTCTTT.